Included here is one TCR beta chain sequence, with context. The antigen it binds to is not known. The sample holds no much larger clone one base away, and base qualities are not on file. The source of the sample is a study of cytomegalovirus exposure and HLA in healthy donors (dated by TCRdb to about 2017). At the level of the whole study: An earlier analysis of some 550 of the donors reported 276 Gb of sequence data and some 120 million unique TCR beta sequences from about 179 million T cells. An early release that covered some 630 HLA-typed donors contained about 300 gigabases of sequencing data and around 85 million unique TCR sequences. Of the roughly 400 genotyped donors, more than 75% were placed in the genetic ancestry cluster associated with self-reported Caucasian donors. The study was designed to test whether signatures of past pathogen exposure could be identified by cataloging public T cell receptors. The study profiled the T cell repertoires of around 700 subjects by immunosequencing and related them to cytomegalovirus serostatus. Besides the first cohort of roughly 660 subjects, a separate validation cohort made up of over a hundred different subjects was used. The study combined high-throughput TCR immunosequencing, statistical association of individual TCRs with disease status, and machine learning to predict cytomegalovirus infection status. In a later analysis, previously published TCR beta repertoires from fewer than 750 donors were re-analyzed and high-resolution HLA genotyping was added so that TCR occurrence patterns could be studied. Rather than drawing on any new phenotypic data, the later analysis identified candidate immune exposures from TCR beta sequences and the way those sequences occurred across donors. An earlier analysis of 587 of the donors used high-throughput TCR beta sequencing to judge whether each TCR beta V gene segment behaved as functional or pseudogenic. Donor age, sex, ethnicity and CMV serostatus were compiled together with the repertoire data. A later genetic analysis took genome-wide SNP genotypes for about three fifths of the roughly 670 donors and used that subset as a discovery cohort. Every discovery cohort repertoire had been produced on one sequencing platform. Class I and class II HLA loci were covered by the typing at four-digit resolution. Typing coverage differed by locus: A, B, C, DRB1 and DQB1 were typed in roughly 620-630 donors, DQA1 in 522, DPA1 in 600 to 610, and DPB1 in just under 480. Because of strong linkage in the cohort, roughly five DR-DQ haplotypes were treated as single units for association and clustering. Among under 450 genotyped donors of the cohort, an average of roughly 240,000 unique TCR beta nucleotide sequences were sequenced per donor, about a sixth of them non-productive.

Library preparation employed the immunoSEQ multiplex PCR assay. A mixture of 60 forward primers for TCR Vbeta segments and 13 reverse primers for TCR Jbeta segments was used in the multiplex PCR. The CDR3 region of rearranged TCR beta genes was amplified from genomic DNA by a multiplex PCR assay. The amplified TCR beta libraries were sequenced on the Illumina HiSeq System as 87-base-pair reads. In the source study's methods: In a later analysis, tens of millions of unique TCR beta chains were counted across the roughly 610 repertoires, and some 10 million of these chains were shared by at least two donors. To remove PCR and sequencing errors, raw reads were error-corrected and collapsed into unique sequences using a nearest-neighbor algorithm that merged closely related sequences. Alignment of CDR3 sequences to IMGT reference sequences was used to assign V, D and J gene segments. Each retained sequence needed at least a six-nucleotide match to both a V gene segment and a J gene segment. Rearrangements were called productive when the CDR3 lacked stop codons and stayed in frame with V and J; all others were non-productive. Following IMGT convention, CDR3 was defined as the stretch from the second conserved V-encoded cysteine to the conserved J-encoded phenylalanine. The earlier analysis of roughly 590 of the donors excluded sequences that lacked an unambiguous match to a single V gene segment. An earlier analysis of several hundred of the donors called V segments functional above 56.7% productive rearrangements and segregating when the between-donor standard deviation exceeded 5%. To diagnose cytomegalovirus status from the catalog of TCR beta chain sequences, a statistical classification framework was built. In a later analysis, TCR nucleotide sequences were compared against IMGT/GENE-DB human TR gene sequences so that V and J genes could be assigned. In a later analysis, CDR3 sequences and most-parsimonious VDJ recombination scenarios were assigned using the TCRdist pipeline. In a later analysis, every TCR beta chain was defined by the combination of its CDR3 amino acid sequence and its V-gene family, and reads without a unique V-gene family were dropped. A later analysis removed 592 highly shared, low-generation-probability nucleotide sequences to deal with suspected cross-contamination and a sequencing artifact. In a later analysis, a clonal expansion index was calculated for each public chain from normalized within-repertoire ranks of inferred template counts. In a later analysis, generation probabilities were computed with a VDJ recombination model fitted to out-of-frame rearrangements, and the resulting probabilities were checked against IGoR. Hypergeometric tests were used in a later analysis to score TCR-TCR, TCR-HLA and TCR-CMV co-occurrence, with a repertoire-size bias correction applied to the TCR pairs. False discovery rates were estimated in a later analysis by permuting HLA or CMV assignments 20 times. In a later analysis, co-occurring TCRs were grouped using DBSCAN, and TCRdist sequence similarity was added for clustering within HLA-allele-positive subsets. Co-occurrence clustering excluded repertoires with fewer than 30,000 or more than 120,000 public chains, plus five with anomalous nucleotide sharing. TCRdb limited this immuneACCESS table to in-frame rearrangements with V and J called. A share of clones is missing; checked studies link under half to unresolved V genes, and the rest is unexplained. V, J and clone size reflect that table, while D and trimming were determined from the DNA. Across this sample there are about 210,000 clones, with around 80% seen only once. Jointly, the top ten make up roughly 0.45% of the sample.

Here is what the overall study found, with its caveats: Three of the identified cytomegalovirus-associated TCR beta chains were confirmed in vitro to be specific for cytomegalovirus antigens. The classifier was reported to diagnose cytomegalovirus status with high specificity and sensitivity in both the original and validation cohorts. In a later genetic analysis, fewer N-insertions in productive TCRs were reported among donors in an Asian-associated ancestry cluster than the roughly 710-donor mean. In an earlier analysis of 587 of the donors, most TCR beta V segments appeared in productive rearrangements about 87% or about 30% of the time, broadly matching IMGT annotations. A cluster of highly shared sequence variants was judged likely to be a technical artifact of the sequencing pipeline. Approximately 18 rarely observed V segments, including chromosome 9 orphons, were excluded from the earlier analysis of just under 600 of the donors because counts were too low. Correlated functional status among segregating V segments might be attributable to linkage disequilibrium, but an unknown experimental factor could not be ruled out. According to a later analysis, most CMV-associated TCR beta chains appeared to be HLA-restricted, and the HLA associations seemed to be driven largely by CMV exposure. Compared with equally common non-associated chains, HLA-associated TCR beta chains in a later analysis were more clonally expanded and had lower generation probabilities. A later analysis found that TCR association rates varied across HLA loci, with DRB1 alleles showing the most associated TCRs and HLA-C alleles the fewest. A later analysis associated 15,000 or so TCR beta sequences with specific HLA alleles at a false discovery rate of 0.05. While some public TCRs were present in many individuals, most TCR sequences turned up only very rarely across donors. Because some donors lacked HLA typing at each locus, the association tests relied only on the typed subset. In a later genetic analysis, a missense DCLRE1C variant was associated with V-gene and J-gene trimming of TCR beta chains, and the association was replicated in an independent cohort. A total of 150 or so TCR beta chains were listed by the study as associated with cytomegalovirus. The authors suggested that the approach could potentially be extended to other disease states and immunological phenotypes. Sequencing depth was assumed to be roughly uniform across donors in the presence/absence analyses, though that assumption may not hold. The only immune exposure information available for the cohort was CMV serostatus. This cohort had only TCR beta chains sequenced, and the lack of alpha or paired-chain data limited which features could be detected. Assigning TCR associations to individual alleles was difficult when HLA alleles, especially DR and DQ, strongly co-occurred. In a later analysis, several top co-occurrence clusters were reported to appear linked to parvovirus B19, influenza, CMV and Epstein-Barr virus. A further reported finding was that TCR beta sequences accurately predicted the HLA-A and HLA-B alleles for most subjects in the first cohort. Because the 87-base-pair reads could not distinguish some IMGT-functional V segments, including TRBV6-2 and TRBV6-3, those segments were excluded.

The cohort consisted of 670 or so healthy bone marrow donors. All cohort members were sampled while nominally healthy, although unrecorded immune exposures were likely present. The donor tested CMV seronegative and was one of the 352 seronegative cohort members. Each donor provided a peripheral blood sample, and peripheral blood mononuclear cells were used for TCR beta sequencing. Genomic DNA extraction from the blood cell samples was performed with the Qiagen DNeasy Blood Extraction Kit. CDR1 and CDR2 are read off the germline V gene (reference sequence) as LNHNV and YYDKDF. Compared with germline, V lacks 1 base and J lacks 2 bases; bases without a gene match: 6. Including the terminal cysteine and phenylalanine, the CDR3 comprises 16 residues. Only the CDR3 portion is preserved as DNA: 48 bases, with reading frame beginning at the first base.

Recombination connected TRBV15 to TRBJ2-7; TRBD1 fits 9 bases in the junction. Sequenced sample: PBMCs. This TCR was recovered from a boy younger than 18 in good health and CMV-seronegative. The nucleotide sequence is given as TGTGCCACCAGCAGAGTTGAGGACAGGGGAACCTACGAGCAGTACTTC. Translated, this is CATSRVEDRGTYEQYF.